This T cell receptor (beta chain) was identified during a study of cytomegalovirus exposure and HLA in healthy donors. Both 60 Vbeta primers and 13 Jbeta primers went into the PCR. Generated by immunoSEQ multiplex PCR, the TCRdb table keeps only in-frame clones and is missing some. Here the sample spans 150,000 to 200,000 clones, around two thirds being singletons. V lost 11 bases and J 7 bases, leaving 18 bases between the germline ends. Germline V lookup: CDR1 SEHNR, CDR2 FQNEAQ (reference sequence). This CDR3 is built from 14 residues. The chain recombines TRBV7-9 with TRBJ1-6; D perhaps matches TRBD1 (6 bases). The clonotype was recovered from a man younger than 40 in good health and CMV-seropositive. The sequenced sample consisted of PBMCs. Here the CDR3 reads CAWTTTGENSPLHF. CDR3 bases: TGTGCCTGGACCACGACAGGAGAGAATTCACCCCTCCACTTT.